The rows below give T cell receptor beta chains drawn from one sample of a study of regulatory T cells in long-lasting Graves disease. MiXCR was run by TCRdb on the multiplex PCR reads, yielding one entry per CDR3 protein. The data show approximately 400,000 distinct CDR3 sequences, with about 10% seen just once and approximately 20% held by the top ten. The data were also submitted as part of a second study, on T cells in Graves' hyperthyroidism and ophthalmopathy.

Sequenced material: peripheral blood mononuclear cells (PBMCs), taken at new diagnosis, from a patient treated with antithyroid drugs. These receptors came from a woman aged 18-35 years with Graves disease. Both conserved end residues are trimmed from each CDR3.

cdr3_length v_call cdr3_aa
15 TRBV6-2/TRBV6-3 ASSYSLAGSPNYGYT
11 TRBV6-5 ASSSPEPAEQY
14 TRBV6-6 ASSYSSGGAGSPLH
12 TRBV10-3 AITAGLASDEQF
13 TRBV4-1 ASSQLGQRSYGYT
13 TRBV7-3 ASSLTVGRDTEAF
10 TRBV20-1 SAARGVETQY
14 TRBV28 ASSPGGQGLSYEQY
14 TRBV5-1 ASSFTGTSGVNTQY
13 TRBV5-1 ASSPGTRGQETQY
12 TRBV6-1 ASNPTGQFEPQH
12 TRBV7-2 ASSHGYGDYGYT
13 TRBV6-1 ASSASRGGGYGYT
13 TRBV28 ASGAPEGTAAEQY
12 TRBV11-1 ASRKQGLNTEAF
12 TRBV4-3 ASSQDWTGAGYT
12 TRBV9 ASSARRLDHEQY
13 TRBV9 ATSLSGGITDTQY
15 TRBV19 ASSIAGSGTSGYEQY
14 TRBV9 ASSVAGSSSGNTIY
14 TRBV24-1 ATAGERGLTYNEQF
13 TRBV7-2 ASSFSSFSGNTIY